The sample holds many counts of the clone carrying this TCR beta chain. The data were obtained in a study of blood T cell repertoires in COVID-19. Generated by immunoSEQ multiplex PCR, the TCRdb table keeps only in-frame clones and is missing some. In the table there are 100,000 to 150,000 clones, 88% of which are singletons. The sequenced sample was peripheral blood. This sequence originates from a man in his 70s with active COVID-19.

CDR3 sequence reads: CASSGRTGELFF. The CDR3 coding sequence is TGTGCCAGCAGCGGGCGAACGGGGGAGCTGTTTTTT. The genes are TRBV4-2 and TRBJ2-2; D not certain. The CDR3 consists of 12 residues. Trimming stripped 5 bases from V and 8 bases from J, with 9 bases between. Germline V gene lookup returns CDR1 LGHNA and CDR2 YNFKEQ.